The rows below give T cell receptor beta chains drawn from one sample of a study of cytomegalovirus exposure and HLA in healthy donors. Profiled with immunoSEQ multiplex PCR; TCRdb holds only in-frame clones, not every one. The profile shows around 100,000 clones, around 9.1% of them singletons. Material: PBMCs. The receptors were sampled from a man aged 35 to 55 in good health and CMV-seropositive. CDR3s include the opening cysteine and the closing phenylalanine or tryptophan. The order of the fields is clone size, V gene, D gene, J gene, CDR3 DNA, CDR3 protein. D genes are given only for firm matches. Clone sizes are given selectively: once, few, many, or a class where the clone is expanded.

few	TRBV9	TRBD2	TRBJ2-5	TGTGCCAGCAGCGAACAGGTAGCGGGAGAAGAGACCCAGTACTTC	CASSEQVAGEETQYF
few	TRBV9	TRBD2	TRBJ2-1	TGTGCCAGCAGCGTAGGGGCTAGCGGAGGCTGGAGCTACAATGAGCAGTTCTTC	CASSVGASGGWSYNEQFF
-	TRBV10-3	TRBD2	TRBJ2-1	TGTGCCATCAGTGCGTTCCGGCGCGGGAGAAGGTTGGATGAGCAGTTCTTC	CAISAFRRGRRLDEQFF
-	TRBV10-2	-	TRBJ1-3	TGCGCCAGCAGTGAGTCCCCAGGTTCTGGAAACACCATATATTTT	CASSESPGSGNTIYF
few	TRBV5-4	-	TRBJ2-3	TGTGCCAGCAGCCCAAAGGCGGAGTATCGCACAGATACGCAGTATTTT	CASSPKAEYRTDTQYF
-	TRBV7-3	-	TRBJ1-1	TGTGCCAGCAGCTTATCCGGGGTTAACACTGAAGCTTTCTTT	CASSLSGVNTEAFF
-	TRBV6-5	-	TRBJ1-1	TGTGCCAGCAGTTACTCGACAGATACCATGAACACTGAAGCTTTCTTT	CASSYSTDTMNTEAFF
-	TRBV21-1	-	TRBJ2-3	TGTGCCAGCAGCCTAACGGGACTAGCGGGAGAAGATACGCAGTATTTT	CASSLTGLAGEDTQYF
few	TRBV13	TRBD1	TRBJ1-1	TGTGCCAGCAGCTTAGGGGGGACAGGGGTTATGAACACTGAAGCTTTCTTT	CASSLGGTGVMNTEAFF
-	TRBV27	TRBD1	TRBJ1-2	TGTGCCAGCGCCATAACAGGGGGGCTACCCTATGGCTACACCTTC	CASAITGGLPYGYTF
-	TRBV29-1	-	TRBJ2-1	TGCAGCGTTGAACTGACTACTTACTACAATGAGCAGTTCTTC	CSVELTTYYNEQFF
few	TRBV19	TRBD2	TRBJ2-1	TGTGCCAGTAGTAGAGCGGGAGCTGTGTACAATGAGCAGTTCTTC	CASSRAGAVYNEQFF
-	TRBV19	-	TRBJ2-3	TGTGTCAGTAGTATCCCCGGGTCTTATACGCAGTATTTT	CVSSIPGSYTQYF
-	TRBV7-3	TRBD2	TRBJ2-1	TGTGCCAGCAGCTTGACTAGCGGGAGTCAGGTTGAGCAGTTCTTC	CASSLTSGSQVEQFF
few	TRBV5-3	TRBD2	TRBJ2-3	TGTGCCAGAAGCCCCTTGAGTAGCGGGAGAACAGATACGCAGTATTTT	CARSPLSSGRTDTQYF
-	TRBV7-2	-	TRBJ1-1	TGTGCCAGCAGCCAGGGGCCGGTGAACACTGAAGCTTTCTTT	CASSQGPVNTEAFF
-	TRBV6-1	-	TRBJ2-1	TGTGCCAGCAGTGACGGTTCGGAGGAGCAGTTCTTC	CASSDGSEEQFF
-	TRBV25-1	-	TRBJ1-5	TGTGCCAGCAGTGCTAGTGGGGGGGCGCATCAGCCCCAGCATTTT	CASSASGGAHQPQHF
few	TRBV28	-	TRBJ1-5	TGTGCCAGCTCGACCTACCGTTGGAGCTATAGCAATCAGCCCCAGCATTTT	CASSTYRWSYSNQPQHF
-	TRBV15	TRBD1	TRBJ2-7	TGTGCCACCAGCAGAGATCCGGGGACAGGGGGCGAGCAGTACTTC	CATSRDPGTGGEQYF
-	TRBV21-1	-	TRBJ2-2	TGTGCCAGCAGCAAAGAACGGGAGGGCCGGCAACACGGGGAGCTGTTTTTT	CASSKEREGRQHGELFF
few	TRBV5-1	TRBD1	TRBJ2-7	TGCGCCAGCAGCTCGGGACAGGGGGCATACGAGCAGTACTTC	CASSSGQGAYEQYF
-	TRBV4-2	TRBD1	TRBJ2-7	TGTGCCAGCAGCCAAGTCGACAGGGGGCAGCACGAGCAGTACTTC	CASSQVDRGQHEQYF
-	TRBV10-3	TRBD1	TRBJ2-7	TGTGCCATCAGTGAGTCGACAGGGGGGGGTTACGAGCAGTACTTC	CAISESTGGGYEQYF
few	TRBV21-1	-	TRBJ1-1	TGTGCCAGCAGCAAAAACATGAACACTGAAGCTTTCTTT	CASSKNMNTEAFF
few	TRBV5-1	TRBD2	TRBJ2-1	TGCGCCAGCAGCCCGTCCGGGAGGGCCGATGAGCAGTTCTTC	CASSPSGRADEQFF
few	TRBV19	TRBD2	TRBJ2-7	TGTGCCAGTAGTAGTGCTAGCGGATACGAGCAGTACTTC	CASSSASGYEQYF
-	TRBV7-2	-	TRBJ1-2	TGTGCCAGCAGCCGCGGGGCTAACTATGGCTACACCTTC	CASSRGANYGYTF
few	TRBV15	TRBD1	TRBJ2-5	TGTGCCACCCAAATTGACAGGGCCGAGACCCAGTACTTC	CATQIDRAETQYF
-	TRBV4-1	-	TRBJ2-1	TGCGCCAGCAGCCACCCGGGATACGTCGATGAGCAGTTCTTC	CASSHPGYVDEQFF
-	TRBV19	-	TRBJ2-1	TGTGCCAGTAGTATGCGACCCCCCCGGGATGAGCAGTTCTTC	CASSMRPPRDEQFF
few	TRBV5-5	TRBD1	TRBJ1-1	TGTGCCAGCAGCTACAAGACAGGGACGACTGAAGCTTTCTTT	CASSYKTGTTEAFF
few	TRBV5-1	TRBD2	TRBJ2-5	TGCGCCAGCAGCTTGGGAGGTAGCGGGAGGATCGAGACCCAGTACTTC	CASSLGGSGRIETQYF
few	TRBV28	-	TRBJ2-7	TGTGCCAGCACCTCGAGCGGGTACGAGCAGTACTTC	CASTSSGYEQYF
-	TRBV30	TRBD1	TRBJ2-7	TGTGCCTGGGACCCGGGACAGGCCTACGAGCAGTACTTC	CAWDPGQAYEQYF
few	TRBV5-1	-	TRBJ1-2	TGCGCCAGCAGCTTGTTTCGGGATCGGGAAGGCTACACCTTC	CASSLFRDREGYTF
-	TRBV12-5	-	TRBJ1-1	TGTGCTAGTGGTCCCCCGGGACTTATGAACACTGAAGCTTTCTTT	CASGPPGLMNTEAFF
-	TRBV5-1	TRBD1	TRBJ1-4	TGCGCCAGCAGCTTGGAAGGGGGCGCCCAAAATGAAAAACTGTTTTTT	CASSLEGGAQNEKLFF
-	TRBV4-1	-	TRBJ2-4	TGCGCCAGCCGCCAAGGCCAGGTGGGGCTTGGAGCCAAAAACATTCAGTACTTC	CASRQGQVGLGAKNIQYF
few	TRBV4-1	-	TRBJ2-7	TGCGCCAGCAGCCAAGAAGGCCAGGGACTCTACGAGCAGTACTTC	CASSQEGQGLYEQYF
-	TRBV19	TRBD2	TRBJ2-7	TGTGCCAGTAGTATCTTAGCGGGAGGGCAGGAGCAGTACTTC	CASSILAGGQEQYF
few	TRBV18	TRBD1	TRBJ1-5	TGTGCCAGCTCGTTATCGACAGGGGATCAGCCCCAGCATTTT	CASSLSTGDQPQHF
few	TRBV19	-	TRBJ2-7	TGTGCCAGTAGTATAACAGGCAGCTCCTACGAGCAGTACTTC	CASSITGSSYEQYF
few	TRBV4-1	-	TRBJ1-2	TGCGCCAGCAGCCAAGGCCACGGCCTGAGGTATGGCTACACCTTC	CASSQGHGLRYGYTF
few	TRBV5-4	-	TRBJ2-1	TGTGCCAGCAGCAGGGGAACCTACAATGAGCAGTTCTTC	CASSRGTYNEQFF
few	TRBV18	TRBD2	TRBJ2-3	TGTGCCAGCTCACCACCGGGACTAGATGTGGGAGCAGATACGCAGTATTTT	CASSPPGLDVGADTQYF
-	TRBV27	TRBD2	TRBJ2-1	TGTGCCAGCAGTTGGTCTAGCGGAGGGTACAATGAGCAGTTCTTC	CASSWSSGGYNEQFF